The rows below give T cell receptor beta chains drawn from one sample of a study of T cell responses to AZD1222 COVID-19 vaccine. Sequencing used immunoSEQ multiplex PCR; TCRdb keeps in-frame clones, though not all of them. Of about 99,000 clones detected, 70% to 90% appear once; the ten largest clones hold less than 3.5%. Source: peripheral blood, taken on day 0 of AZD1222 vaccination. The receptors here all came from an adult in good health. Each CDR3 is given with its conserved first and last residue. The order of the fields is J gene, clone size, D gene, V gene, CDR3 protein, CDR3 DNA. The D gene is left open where the match is weak. The size field is filled for only some rows; it gives once, few, many or a size class.

J: TRBJ2-7
size: -
D: TRBD1
V: TRBV15
CDR3: CATSRSAGQGDLWEQYF
DNA: TGTGCCACCAGCAGATCTGCTGGACAGGGGGACCTCTGGGAGCAGTACTTC

J: TRBJ1-5
size: -
D: TRBD1
V: TRBV3-1/TRBV3-2
CDR3: CASTIRTGWDQPQHF
DNA: TGTGCCAGCACTATTAGGACAGGGTGGGATCAGCCCCAGCATTTT

J: TRBJ2-7
size: -
D: TRBD2
V: TRBV3-1/TRBV3-2
CDR3: CASSHWGLADSSYEQYF
DNA: TGTGCCAGCAGCCACTGGGGACTAGCGGATAGCTCCTACGAGCAGTACTTC

J: TRBJ1-5
size: -
D: -
V: TRBV9
CDR3: CASSVTSNQPQHF
DNA: TGTGCCAGCAGCGTCACCAGCAATCAGCCCCAGCATTTT

J: TRBJ1-1
size: -
D: -
V: TRBV6-5
CDR3: CASEAPGATNTEAFF
DNA: TGTGCCAGCGAAGCACCAGGGGCAACGAACACTGAAGCTTTCTTT

J: TRBJ1-2
size: -
D: -
V: TRBV5-6
CDR3: CASSLGQTVFGYTF
DNA: TGTGCCAGCAGCTTGGGACAGACTGTCTTTGGCTACACCTTC

J: TRBJ2-2
size: -
D: -
V: TRBV29-1
CDR3: CSANPDRNTGELFF
DNA: TGCAGCGCCAATCCCGACAGGAACACCGGGGAGCTGTTTTTT

J: TRBJ1-6
size: -
D: -
V: TRBV14
CDR3: CASSQDFTGNSPLHF
DNA: TGTGCCAGCAGCCAAGATTTTACGGGGAATTCACCCCTCCACTTT

J: TRBJ2-1
size: few
D: TRBD2
V: TRBV11-2
CDR3: CASSFGGTSRHNEQFF
DNA: TGTGCCAGCAGCTTTGGGGGGACTAGCAGACACAATGAGCAGTTCTTC

J: TRBJ1-2
size: few
D: -
V: TRBV6-2/TRBV6-3
CDR3: CASSSGLPYGYTF
DNA: TGTGCCAGCAGTTCGGGACTCCCCTATGGCTACACCTTC

J: TRBJ1-1
size: -
D: TRBD1
V: TRBV30
CDR3: CAWSEIDRENTEAFF
DNA: TGTGCCTGGAGTGAGATTGACAGGGAAAACACTGAAGCTTTCTTT

J: TRBJ2-7
size: -
D: TRBD1
V: TRBV28
CDR3: CASRETGTGSYEQYF
DNA: TGTGCCAGCAGGGAAACCGGGACAGGGTCCTACGAGCAGTACTTC

J: TRBJ2-4
size: -
D: TRBD2
V: TRBV15
CDR3: CATSVGGGNIQYF
DNA: TGTGCCACCAGCGTGGGGGGGGGAAACATTCAGTACTTC

J: TRBJ1-1
size: -
D: -
V: TRBV5-6
CDR3: CASSLAGGSEAFF
DNA: TGTGCCAGCAGCTTGGCTGGGGGGTCTGAAGCTTTCTTT

J: TRBJ2-3
size: few
D: -
V: TRBV7-2
CDR3: CASSLAIGYPYTDTQYF
DNA: TGTGCCAGCAGCTTAGCGATTGGCTATCCATACACAGATACGCAGTATTTT

J: TRBJ2-3
size: once
D: -
V: TRBV7-2
CDR3: CASSKASDTQYF
DNA: TGTGCCAGCAGCAAAGCCTCGGATACGCAGTATTTT

J: TRBJ2-5
size: -
D: TRBD2
V: TRBV6-2/TRBV6-3
CDR3: CASSLLSGSPKTQYF
DNA: TGTGCCAGCAGTCTATTAAGCGGGAGTCCGAAGACCCAGTACTTC

J: TRBJ1-4
size: -
D: -
V: TRBV5-1
CDR3: CASSLAGPRNEKLFF
DNA: TGCGCCAGCAGCTTGGCGGGCCCCCGCAATGAAAAACTGTTTTTT

J: TRBJ1-1
size: -
D: -
V: TRBV2
CDR3: CAKGDSPGSTEAFF
DNA: TGTGCCAAAGGAGACAGCCCTGGGAGCACTGAAGCTTTCTTT

J: TRBJ2-7
size: -
D: TRBD2
V: TRBV7-2
CDR3: CASSLELADSDEQYF
DNA: TGTGCCAGCAGCTTAGAACTAGCGGATTCGGACGAGCAGTACTTC

J: TRBJ1-1
size: -
D: -
V: TRBV18
CDR3: CASSPPVRDPANTEAFF
DNA: TGTGCCAGCTCACCACCGGTTAGGGACCCAGCGAACACTGAAGCTTTCTTT

J: TRBJ2-7
size: -
D: TRBD2
V: TRBV7-6
CDR3: CASSSHPLSPSGSSYEQYF
DNA: TGTGCCAGCAGCTCGCACCCTCTAAGCCCTAGCGGGAGCTCCTACGAGCAGTACTTC

J: TRBJ1-1
size: -
D: TRBD1
V: TRBV7-9
CDR3: CASSYRDRGSKAFF
DNA: TGTGCCAGCAGCTACCGGGACAGGGGCTCGAAAGCTTTCTTT

J: TRBJ1-6
size: -
D: -
V: TRBV28
CDR3: CASSTGYVNSPLHF
DNA: TGTGCCAGCAGCACAGGGTATGTGAATTCACCCCTCCACTTT

J: TRBJ2-7
size: -
D: TRBD2
V: TRBV2
CDR3: CASSGPGLATYEQYF
DNA: TGTGCCAGCAGTGGGCCGGGACTAGCGACCTACGAGCAGTACTTC

J: TRBJ2-7
size: -
D: TRBD1
V: TRBV18
CDR3: CASSATTGQGLYEQYF
DNA: TGTGCCAGCTCGGCTACGACGGGACAGGGATTATACGAGCAGTACTTC

J: TRBJ1-2
size: -
D: -
V: TRBV6-5
CDR3: CASSPQAYGYTF
DNA: TGTGCCAGCAGTCCCCAGGCCTATGGCTACACCTTC

J: TRBJ1-4
size: -
D: -
V: TRBV30
CDR3: CAYAQGLGLFF
DNA: TGTGCCTATGCTCAGGGTTTAGGACTGTTTTTT

J: TRBJ2-7
size: -
D: -
V: TRBV15
CDR3: CATSRDEILVERDEQYF
DNA: TGTGCCACCAGCAGAGACGAGATTCTAGTTGAGAGGGACGAGCAGTACTTC

J: TRBJ2-6
size: once
D: -
V: TRBV2
CDR3: CASSYGPTGANVLTF
DNA: TGTGCCAGCAGTTACGGGCCAACTGGGGCCAACGTCCTGACTTTC

J: TRBJ2-3
size: few
D: TRBD2
V: TRBV6-6
CDR3: CASTNSGGSTDTQYF
DNA: TGTGCCAGCACAAATAGCGGGGGAAGCACAGATACGCAGTATTTT

J: TRBJ1-6
size: once
D: TRBD1
V: TRBV20-1
CDR3: CSASSRGDSPLHF
DNA: TGCAGTGCTAGTTCCAGGGGGGATTCACCCCTCCACTTT

J: TRBJ2-1
size: -
D: -
V: TRBV11-2
CDR3: CASSFPRGRIRHNEQFF
DNA: TGTGCCAGCAGCTTCCCTCGGGGGCGGATCAGGCACAATGAGCAGTTCTTC

J: TRBJ1-3
size: -
D: -
V: TRBV5-1
CDR3: CASSEQGSGNTIYF
DNA: TGCGCCAGCAGCGAACAGGGTTCTGGAAACACCATATATTTT

J: TRBJ1-1
size: -
D: -
V: TRBV19
CDR3: CASQFLGPGEAFF
DNA: TGTGCCAGTCAGTTCCTTGGCCCTGGGGAAGCTTTCTTT

J: TRBJ2-1
size: medium-sized
D: -
V: TRBV4-3
CDR3: CASSQDLGLGYNEQFF
DNA: TGCGCCAGCAGCCAAGATCTGGGATTAGGGTACAATGAGCAGTTCTTC

J: TRBJ1-2
size: -
D: TRBD1
V: TRBV18
CDR3: CASSLTADRGRDYGYTF
DNA: TGTGCCAGCTCACTTACAGCTGACAGGGGGCGAGACTATGGCTACACCTTC

J: TRBJ1-5
size: -
D: -
V: TRBV30
CDR3: CAWSLSSNQPQHF
DNA: TGTGCCTGGAGTCTGAGTAGCAATCAGCCCCAGCATTTT

J: TRBJ1-2
size: -
D: -
V: TRBV3-1/TRBV3-2
CDR3: CASSQRSGQGLNGYTF
DNA: TGTGCCAGCAGCCAACGTTCCGGGCAGGGCCTCAATGGCTACACCTTC

J: TRBJ1-1
size: -
D: -
V: TRBV6-5
CDR3: CAGRSYTEAFF
DNA: TGTGCCGGAAGATCTTACACTGAAGCTTTCTTT

J: TRBJ1-2
size: -
D: -
V: TRBV9
CDR3: CASTPYDGDYGYTF
DNA: TGTGCCAGCACCCCTTATGACGGGGACTATGGCTACACCTTC